Each of the 16 T cell receptor beta chains below was sequenced from the same sample in a study of blood T cell repertoires in COVID-19. Sequenced by immunoSEQ multiplex PCR; TCRdb stores in-frame clones only, minus some. Found here are under 150,000 clones, approximately 82% of them singletons; the top ten hold just under 7.5%. The source material was peripheral blood. The receptors here all came from a man aged 65 to 85 with active or convalescent COVID-19.

The chain links TRBV4-3 to TRBJ2-1, with 8 bases fitting TRBD2. CDR1 and CDR2 (germline): LGHNA, YSLEER. V shed 0 bases, J shed 10 bases, and the junction held 11 bases outside the gene matches. CDR3 length equals 16 residues. The CDR3 loop is CASSQEVTGGPWEQFF. CDR3 bases: TGCGCCAGCAGCCAAGAGGTCACGGGAGGGCCTTGGGAGCAGTTCTTC.

V gene TRBV4-3 combines with J gene TRBJ2-3; 8 bases line up with TRBD1. The CDR3 spans 16 residues. CDR1 is LGHNA, CDR2 YSLEER, per germline. The J segment lost 4 bases and the V segment lost 0 bases, leaving 6 bases of the junction unmatched. CDR3 in DNA: TGCGCCAGCAGCCAAGATTCTTCACAGGGGGCAGATACGCAGTATTTT. Protein: CASSQDSSQGADTQYF.

CDR3 region: CASSQDAVTTGIEAFF. In nucleotides, the CDR3 is TGCGCCAGCAGCCAAGATGCCGTCACGACGGGAATTGAAGCTTTCTTT. The rearrangement links TRBV4-3 to TRBJ1-1; unclear D gene. Germline values: CDR1 LGHNA, CDR2 YSLEER. Trimming shortened V by 0 bases and J by 7 bases, and 18 bases separated the two germline ends. This CDR3 is 16 amino acids long.

V is TRBV5-1 and J is TRBJ1-5; 9 positions match TRBD1. There are 15 residues in the CDR3. Germline CDR1 is SGHRS and CDR2 is YFSETQ. Trimming removed 4 bases from V and 5 bases from J; junction bases left unmatched: 7. The chain's CDR3 is CASSGGQGGDQPQHF. CDR3 coding DNA: TGCGCCAGCAGCGGGGGACAGGGAGGGGATCAGCCCCAGCATTTT. The variable domain in full, completed from reference TRBV5-1 and TRBJ1-5, reads KAGVTQTPRYLIKTRGQQVTLSCSPISGHRSVSWYQQTPGQGLQFLFEYFSETQRNKGNFPGRFSGRQFSNSRSEMNVSTLELGDSALYLCASSGGQGGDQPQHFGDGTRLSIL.

The chain links TRBV11-2 to TRBJ2-1; D is ambiguous. Trimming took off 7 bases at V and 9 bases at J, with 22 bases between the two ends. The CDR3 length is 15 residues. Germline V gives CDR1 SGHAT, CDR2 FQNNGV. The CDR3 is CASTLQISGSGEQFF. The CDR3 nucleotides read TGTGCCAGCACCCTTCAGATATCCGGGTCGGGTGAGCAGTTCTTC.

This sequence joins TRBV7-2 and TRBJ1-5; TRBD1 aligns across 8 bases. V shed 1 base, J shed 3 bases, and the junction held 2 bases outside the gene matches. This CDR3 has 15 amino acids. Germline-derived CDR1 and CDR2 are SGHTA and FQGNSA. In DNA form, the CDR3 reads TGTGCCAGCAGCTTAGGACAGGGGATCAATCAGCCCCAGCATTTT. This encodes CASSLGQGINQPQHF.

The V call is TRBV9, the J call TRBJ2-1; 8 bases line up with TRBD2. The germline V gene encodes CDR1 SGDLS and CDR2 YYNGEE. J was trimmed by 5 bases and V by 1 base; bases with no gene match: 2. CDR3 length: 14 residues. CDR3 nucleotides: TGTGCCAGCAGCGTAAGCGGGAGTGACAATGAGCAGTTCTTC. Its protein is CASSVSGSDNEQFF.

CDR3 DNA: TGTGCCATCAGTGAGACAGGCACTCACCCCACCGGGGAGCTGTTTTTT. Its translation: CAISETGTHPTGELFF. The chain links TRBV10-3 to TRBJ2-2; tentative D call: TRBD1 (5 bases). V lost 2 bases and J lost 4, with 14 bases in between. Germline loops: CDR1 ENHRY, CDR2 SYGVKD. The CDR3 covers 16 residues.

This clone was counted once. The chain combines TRBV28 with TRBJ2-2; D is perhaps TRBD2 (5 bases). This CDR3 contains 13 residues. CDR1 and CDR2 from the germline V gene are MDHEN and SYDVKM. The germline V and J ends were trimmed by 4 bases and 4 bases, with 7 bases remaining between them. The CDR3 spells CASSYGGTGELFF. The CDR3 nucleotides read TGTGCCAGCAGTTATGGAGGCACCGGGGAGCTGTTTTTT.

A remark on this clone: Because the CDR3's place on the DNA is in doubt, the DNA is left out and the CDR3 is given as listed by TCRdb. The V gene is TRBV20-1, the J gene TRBJ1-4; TRBD1 was called by the table and not checked on the DNA. The CDR3 region is 15 residues in length, termini included. In germline, CDR1 is DFQATT, CDR2 SNEGSKA (reference sequence). The CDR3 protein is CSASFRARGSEKLFF.

This clone has a single count. The rearrangement links TRBV3-1 (or the pseudogene TRBV3-2) to TRBJ1-5; D not resolved. The CDR3 sequence is 13 residues long. Trimming left V 0 bases short and J 9 bases short, with 9 bases between. Germline lookup yields CDR1 LGHDT and CDR2 YNNKEL (reference sequence). CDR3 sequence reads: CASSQDFVRPQHF. The CDR3 DNA reads TGTGCCAGCAGCCAAGATTTTGTGCGGCCCCAGCATTTT.

This clone showed up just once. This chain connects TRBV7-3 to TRBJ2-3; a possible D gene is TRBD2 (5 bases). Germline loops: CDR1 SGHTA, CDR2 FQGTGA. Trimming removed 5 bases at V and 2 bases at J, with 8 bases between. The CDR3 covers 13 residues. The CDR3 loop is CASSVGATDTQYF. The CDR3 nucleotides read TGTGCCAGCAGCGTGGGAGCCACAGATACGCAGTATTTT.

This clone was recorded once. The chain employs TRBV27 and TRBJ1-4; D might be TRBD1 (6 bases). The CDR3 is 14 amino acids. The V end was cut by 2 bases, the J end by 11 bases, with 15 bases between. Germline V lookup: CDR1 MNHEY, CDR2 SMNVEV (reference sequence). The CDR3 nucleotides read TGTGCCAGCAGTTTACAGGGGTCGGGATTCAAACTGTTTTTT. Its translation: CASSLQGSGFKLFF.

The count of this clone is one. The chain uses TRBV10-3 and TRBJ1-5; 8 bases match TRBD1. Germline V gene lookup returns CDR1 ENHRY and CDR2 SYGVKD. V shed 0 bases, J shed 3 bases, and the junction held 4 bases outside the gene matches. The CDR3 contains 16 residues. The CDR3, as DNA: TGTGCCATCAGTGAGTCGTTGACAGGGGTCAATCAGCCCCAGCATTTT. It translates to CAISESLTGVNQPQHF.

This chain links TRBV29-1 with TRBJ2-4; no clear D gene. Trimming stripped 4 bases from V and 0 bases from J, with 7 bases between. The length of the CDR3 is 13 residues. Germline V gene data show CDR1 as SQVTM and CDR2 as ANQGSEA. This CDR3 is CSVVSGAKNIQYF. The CDR3 DNA reads TGCAGCGTTGTCTCCGGAGCCAAAAACATTCAGTACTTC.

The rearrangement links TRBV9 to TRBJ2-2; 8 positions match TRBD1. CDR3 length: 15 residues. V dropped 6 bases and J dropped 6; count of bases not matched to a gene: 10. Germline V lookup: CDR1 SGDLS, CDR2 YYNGEE. The CDR3 here is CASTYGQGGPGELFF. The DNA of the CDR3 is TGTGCCAGCACCTATGGACAGGGAGGCCCCGGGGAGCTGTTTTTT.